These 21 T cell receptor beta chains came from one sample sequenced in a study of blood T cell repertoires in COVID-19. Profiled with immunoSEQ multiplex PCR; TCRdb holds only in-frame clones, not every one. The repertoire consists of about 410,000 clones, with 86% occurring once and the leading ten covering approximately 1.4%. Input material: peripheral blood. The receptors were gathered from a woman younger than 45 with active or convalescent COVID-19.

The chain recombines TRBV4-1 with TRBJ1-2, with TRBD1 matching over 7 bases. V was clipped by 3 bases and J by 7 bases; unmatched bases: 11. CDR1 and CDR2 (germline): MGHRA, YSYEKL. This CDR3 has 15 amino acids. DNA for the CDR3: TGCGCCAGCAGCCAGGGTATCGGGACAGCTAGTGGCTACACCTTC. It encodes CASSQGIGTASGYTF.

This clone was found once. The DNA for the CDR3 is TGTGCCAGCAGTTTAGACGGGACAGGGCGATCACCCCTCCACTTT. It specifies CASSLDGTGRSPLHF. The rearrangement links TRBV27 to TRBJ1-6, with TRBD1 matching over 9 bases. Trimming removed 2 bases from V and 10 bases from J; junction bases left unmatched: 6. Germline CDR1 and CDR2: MNHEY and SMNVEV (reference sequence). The CDR3 has 15 residues.

The V gene is TRBV10-2, the J gene TRBJ2-5; D perhaps matches TRBD1 (6 bases). Trimming left V 4 bases short and J 3 bases short, with 9 bases between. Per germline, CDR1 WSHSY and CDR2 SAAADI. This CDR3 is built from 13 residues. CDR3 in DNA: TGCGCCAGCAGTGGGTACAGGGAAGAGACCCAGTACTTC. The encoded protein is CASSGYREETQYF.

This CDR3 is CATSRGAPGLAGQNEQFF. DNA for the CDR3: TGTGCCACCAGCAGGGGGGCCCCGGGACTAGCGGGGCAGAATGAGCAGTTCTTC. This chain uses TRBV15 with TRBJ2-1; 13 nucleotides match TRBD2. The CDR3 consists of 18 residues. Germline V gene data show CDR1 as LNHNV and CDR2 as YYDKDF (reference sequence). V shed 3 bases, J shed 7 bases, and the junction held 12 bases outside the gene matches.

This clone was counted once. The chain combines TRBV30 with TRBJ2-1, with TRBD2 identical over 7 bases. The CDR3 runs 16 residues. Germline CDR1 is GTSNPN and CDR2 is SVGIG (reference sequence). J was trimmed by 2 bases and V by 5 bases; bases with no gene match: 12. CDR3: CAWGKGRDPAYNEQFF. The CDR3, as DNA: TGTGCCTGGGGGAAGGGGAGGGACCCAGCCTACAATGAGCAGTTCTTC. Using reference TRBV30 and TRBJ2-1 for the parts outside the CDR3, the full variable domain is SQTIHQWPATLVQPVGSPLSLECTVEGTSNPNLYWYRQAAGRGLQLLFYSVGIGQISSEVPQNLSASRPQDRQFILSSKKLLLSDSGFYLCAWGKGRDPAYNEQFFGPGTRLTVL.

The gene calls are TRBV6-5 and TRBJ1-2; 11 nucleotides agree with TRBD1. The germline V gene encodes CDR1 MNHEY and CDR2 SVGAGI. J was trimmed by 5 bases and V by 8 bases; bases with no gene match: 7. This CDR3 contains 14 residues. CDR3 in DNA: TGTGCCAGCGGGGGACAGGGGGAATATTATGGCTACACCTTC. It codes for CASGGQGEYYGYTF.

This clone was found a few times. The chain combines TRBV5-1 with TRBJ2-7, with 8 bases matching TRBD1. This CDR3 contains 15 residues. V lost 0 bases and J lost 2; bases outside the gene matches: 4. CDR1 SGHRS and CDR2 YFSETQ come from the germline V gene. The CDR3 loop is CASSLGGTGPYEQYF. The CDR3, as DNA: TGCGCCAGCAGCTTGGGCGGGACAGGTCCCTACGAGCAGTACTTC.

The chain has TRBV4-2 and TRBJ2-1; the D is unclear. Trimming removed 3 bases from V and 2 bases from J, with 20 bases in between. Germline-derived CDR1 and CDR2 are LGHNA and YNFKEQ. The CDR3 spans 18 residues. In nucleotides, the CDR3 is TGTGCCAGCAGCCAGGCAACGGGTCGAGTCCTAGCCTACAATGAGCAGTTCTTC. This encodes CASSQATGRVLAYNEQFF.

This clone came up once. The chain employs TRBV6-5 and TRBJ1-1; D unresolved. Trimming removed 5 bases from V and 2 bases from J, with 6 bases in between. The V gene's germline CDR1 is MNHEY and CDR2 SVGAGI. The CDR3 is 12 amino acids. This CDR3 reads CASSQTNTEAFF. The CDR3 bases are TGTGCCAGCAGTCAGACAAACACTGAAGCTTTCTTT.

The chain has TRBV5-6 and TRBJ1-1, with a weak D call TRBD1 (6 bases). This CDR3 comprises 13 residues. Trimming took 4 bases from V and 6 from J, leaving 13 bases between them. Looked up from germline, CDR1 is SGHDT and CDR2 is YYEEEE. The CDR3: CASSVGTNSEAFF. The CDR3 region has the DNA TGTGCCAGCAGCGTCGGGACAAACTCTGAAGCTTTCTTT.

The rearrangement joins TRBV7-6 to TRBJ2-1; 11 bases match TRBD2. The CDR3 has 16 amino acids. V trimming: 5 bases; J trimming: 0 bases; junction bases outside the gene matches: 3. Germline V CDR1 and CDR2: SGHVS, FNYEAQ. The CDR3 region is CASSPGTSGSYNEQFF. CDR3 bases: TGTGCCAGCAGCCCCGGGACTAGCGGCTCCTACAATGAGCAGTTCTTC.

V and J are TRBV5-1 and TRBJ1-6, with D possibly TRBD1 on 5 matching bases. V was trimmed by 0 bases and J by 9 bases, leaving 13 bases between them. CDR3 length: 15 amino acids. Germline lookup yields CDR1 SGHRS and CDR2 YFSETQ. CDR3 sequence reads: CASSLDPGSGSPLHF. The DNA for the CDR3 is TGCGCCAGCAGCTTGGACCCAGGGTCTGGTTCACCCCTCCACTTT. The full variable domain, its missing parts supplied by reference TRBV5-1 and TRBJ1-6, is KAGVTQTPRYLIKTRGQQVTLSCSPISGHRSVSWYQQTPGQGLQFLFEYFSETQRNKGNFPGRFSGRQFSNSRSEMNVSTLELGDSALYLCASSLDPGSGSPLHFGNGTRLTVT.

The chain combines TRBV5-1 with TRBJ1-2, with D unclear. Per the germline V gene, CDR1 is SGHRS and CDR2 is YFSETQ. The CDR3 length is 14 residues. V was pared by 4 bases and J by 1 base, with 11 bases between. The CDR3, as DNA: TGCGCCAGCAGCCTTGAGACTAATAACTATGGCTACACCTTC. This gives the protein CASSLETNNYGYTF.

The chain recombines TRBV4-2 with TRBJ1-1; 7 bases match TRBD1. V trimming: 1 base; J trimming: 5 bases; junction bases outside the gene matches: 10. The CDR3 has 16 amino acids. CDR1 and CDR2 (germline): LGHNA, YNFKEQ. The CDR3 here is CASSQGPDRVGTEAFF. CDR3 bases: TGTGCCAGCAGCCAAGGCCCCGACAGGGTGGGTACTGAAGCTTTCTTT.

The V and J genes are TRBV7-6 and TRBJ2-3; TRBD2 aligns across 14 bases. Germline loops: CDR1 SGHVS, CDR2 FNYEAQ. The CDR3 runs to 17 residues. The V segment lost 1 base and the J segment 4 bases; nucleotides outside the gene matches: 4. The CDR3 DNA reads TGTGCCAGCAGCTTAGGGTTGACTAGCGGGAGGGCAGATACGCAGTATTTT. The encoded protein is CASSLGLTSGRADTQYF. Full variable domain (outside the CDR3, taken from reference TRBV7-6 and TRBJ2-3): GAGVSQSPRYKVTKRGQDVALRCDPISGHVSLYWYRQALGQGPEFLTYFNYEAQQDKSGLPNDRFSAERPEGSISTLTIQRTEQRDSAMYRCASSLGLTSGRADTQYFGPGTRLTVL.

This rearrangement joins TRBV2 to TRBJ1-2; D not resolved. The CDR3 spans 12 residues. Between the trimmed V and J ends, which lost 6 bases and 6 bases, there was a span of 11 bases. Per the germline V gene, CDR1 is SNHLY and CDR2 is FYNNEI. CDR3 loop: CASRGNGDGYTF. The CDR3 DNA is TGTGCCAGCAGGGGGAACGGGGATGGCTACACCTTC.

This chain connects TRBV24-1 to TRBJ2-5, with TRBD1 identical over 11 bases. The CDR3 has 17 amino acids. CDR1 KGHDR and CDR2 SFDVKD come from the germline V gene. Trimming at V came to 3 bases and at J to 2 bases, leaving 7 bases not matched to a gene. The CDR3, as DNA: TGTGCCACCAGTGATCCCCCCGGACAGGGGGCTCAAGAGACCCAGTACTTC. It yields the protein CATSDPPGQGAQETQYF.

This chain uses TRBV2 with TRBJ2-1, with D uncertain. The CDR3 length is 14 residues. Germline loops: CDR1 SNHLY, CDR2 FYNNEI. V was cut by 4 bases and J by 6 bases, with 13 bases left in between. CDR3 protein: CASSGGLITNEQFF. The CDR3 DNA reads TGTGCCAGCAGTGGAGGTCTCATCACCAATGAGCAGTTCTTC. Full variable domain (missing parts from reference TRBV2 and TRBJ2-1): EPEVTQTPSHQVTQMGQEVILRCVPISNHLYFYWYRQILGQKVEFLVSFYNNEISEKSEIFDDQFSVERPDGSNFTLKIRSTKLEDSAMYFCASSGGLITNEQFFGPGTRLTVL.

The chain links TRBV5-6 to TRBJ2-3; 11 positions agree with TRBD2. V shed 2 bases, J shed 2 bases, and the junction held 4 bases outside the gene matches. The CDR3 extends over 16 amino acids. Germline CDR1 reads SGHDT; CDR2 reads YYEEEE. Here the CDR3 DNA reads TGTGCCAGCAGCTTAAGACTAGCGGGGAACACAGATACGCAGTATTTT. Its protein is CASSLRLAGNTDTQYF.

This clone was counted only a few times. The chain's CDR3 is CASRGRTNEKLFF. In nucleotides, the CDR3 is TGCGCCAGCAGGGGGAGAACTAATGAAAAACTGTTTTTT. This chain joins TRBV10-2 and TRBJ1-4; unclear D gene. From germline, CDR1 is WSHSY and CDR2 SAAADI. V was pared by 6 bases and J by 1 base, with 6 bases between. The CDR3 consists of 13 residues.

This chain connects TRBV18 to TRBJ2-1; 13 bases align to TRBD2. With V trimmed by 2 bases and J by 15 bases, 7 bases remained unmatched. The germline gives CDR1 KGHSH, CDR2 LQKENI. The CDR3 contains 14 residues. CDR3 nucleotides: TGTGCCAGCTCACCAGGGACTAGCGGGGCTCTGGGGTTCTTC. Protein product: CASSPGTSGALGFF.